A selection of T cell receptor beta chains follows, all from one sample in a study of identical twins. TCRdb reprocessed the 5' RACE reads with MiXCR, giving one entry per CDR3 protein. The repertoire holds around 1.7 million distinct CDR3 sequences, with under 35% as singletons. The sample consisted of cord blood. The origin of the receptors is a newborn girl in good health. Each CDR3 is given with its conserved first and last residue. Fields, in order: V gene, J gene, D gene, clone size, CDR3 protein, CDR3 DNA. D genes are given only for firm matches. For some rows the clone size is stated as once, few or many, or as a class when expanded; others skip it.

V: TRBV6-5; J: TRBJ2-7; D: .; size: .; CDR3: CASSYYRSYEQYF; DNA: TGTGCCAGCAGTTACTATCGGTCCTACGAGCAGTACTTC
V: TRBV7-9; J: TRBJ1-1; D: TRBD1; size: few; CDR3: CASISTGYTEAFF; DNA: TGTGCCAGCATCTCGACAGGGTACACTGAAGCTTTCTTT
V: TRBV4-1; J: TRBJ2-1; D: .; size: few; CDR3: CASSQGGGGPKGNEQFF; DNA: TGCGCCAGCAGCCAAGGGGGAGGGGGTCCTAAGGGAAATGAGCAGTTCTTC
V: TRBV4-1; J: TRBJ2-3; D: TRBD1; size: .; CDR3: CASSQEDRGPDTQYF; DNA: TGCGCCAGCAGCCAAGAGGACAGGGGGCCAGATACGCAGTATTTT
V: TRBV4-1; J: TRBJ1-6; D: .; size: .; CDR3: CASSQVAGTNSPLHF; DNA: TGCGCCAGCAGCCAAGTGGCAGGGACTAATTCACCCCTCCACTTT
V: TRBV12-3/TRBV12-4; J: TRBJ2-3; D: .; size: many; CDR3: CASSFRETDTQYF; DNA: TGTGCCAGCAGTTTCAGGGAGACAGATACGCAGTATTTT
V: TRBV5-1; J: TRBJ2-7; D: .; size: .; CDR3: CASSLGSNQYF; DNA: TGCGCCAGCAGCTTGGGATCGAACCAGTACTTC
V: TRBV3-1; J: TRBJ2-4; D: TRBD2; size: few; CDR3: CASSLGPGLAGYIQYF; DNA: TGTGCCAGCAGCCTAGGGCCAGGACTAGCGGGATATATTCAGTACTTC
V: TRBV19; J: TRBJ2-2; D: .; size: .; CDR3: CASGEGMLGELFF; DNA: TGTGCCAGTGGAGAAGGGATGTTGGGGGAGCTGTTTTTT
V: TRBV27; J: TRBJ1-1; D: TRBD1; size: few; CDR3: CASSLGQGDGEAFF; DNA: TGTGCCAGCAGTTTGGGACAGGGGGACGGTGAAGCTTTCTTT
V: TRBV5-1; J: TRBJ2-1; D: .; size: .; CDR3: CASSLGQPGGGEQFF; DNA: TGCGCCAGCAGCTTGGGCCAACCTGGGGGTGGTGAGCAGTTCTTC
V: TRBV4-1; J: TRBJ2-2; D: TRBD2; size: few; CDR3: CASSQGLAGIAGELFF; DNA: TGCGCCAGCAGCCAAGGGCTAGCGGGGATCGCCGGGGAGCTGTTTTTT
V: TRBV7-2; J: TRBJ2-1; D: .; size: .; CDR3: CASSLEAKGWDRGFYEQFF; DNA: TGTGCCAGCAGCTTAGAGGCGAAGGGCTGGGACCGAGGGTTTTATGAGCAGTTCTTC
V: TRBV5-5; J: TRBJ2-3; D: TRBD2; size: .; CDR3: CASSLISGGRTDTQYF; DNA: TGTGCCAGCAGCTTGATTTCGGGAGGCCGCACAGATACGCAGTATTTT
V: TRBV2; J: TRBJ1-2; D: .; size: .; CDR3: CASVYEGYTF; DNA: TGTGCCAGCGTGTATGAGGGCTACACCTTC
V: TRBV10-3; J: TRBJ2-7; D: .; size: .; CDR3: CAISAGVDKAYEQYF; DNA: TGTGCCATCAGTGCGGGGGTAGATAAAGCCTACGAGCAGTACTTC
V: TRBV12-3/TRBV12-4; J: TRBJ2-7; D: .; size: many; CDR3: CASSLRTAYEQYF; DNA: TGTGCCAGCAGCTTAAGGACAGCCTACGAGCAGTACTTC
V: TRBV30; J: TRBJ2-6; D: .; size: .; CDR3: CAWSISSSGANVLTF; DNA: TGTGCCTGGAGTATTTCGAGCTCTGGGGCCAACGTCCTGACTTTC
V: TRBV7-9; J: TRBJ1-2; D: TRBD1; size: .; CDR3: CASSSFRGDGYTF; DNA: TGTGCCAGCAGCTCCTTCAGGGGGGATGGCTACACCTTC
V: TRBV14; J: TRBJ2-3; D: TRBD2; size: few; CDR3: CASSHPAGSTDTQYF; DNA: TGTGCCAGCAGCCATCCAGCGGGAAGCACAGATACGCAGTATTTT
V: TRBV3-1; J: TRBJ1-2; D: TRBD1; size: few; CDR3: CASSARDRGNYGYTF; DNA: TGTGCCAGCAGCGCCCGGGACAGGGGAAACTATGGCTACACCTTC
V: TRBV24-1; J: TRBJ2-6; D: TRBD1; size: .; CDR3: CATSPDRGVGANVLTF; DNA: TGTGCCACCAGTCCCGACAGGGGAGTGGGGGCCAACGTCCTGACTTTC
V: TRBV5-1; J: TRBJ1-5; D: .; size: few; CDR3: CASSPDGRSNQPQHF; DNA: TGCGCCAGCAGCCCGGACGGCCGGAGCAATCAGCCCCAGCATTTT
V: TRBV20-1; J: TRBJ1-1; D: TRBD1; size: few; CDR3: CSAGRGGTEAFF; DNA: TGCAGTGCGGGCAGGGGGGGCACTGAAGCTTTCTTT
V: TRBV10-1; J: TRBJ2-7; D: TRBD2; size: few; CDR3: CASSDMTGTSRYEQYF; DNA: TGCGCCAGCAGTGATATGACCGGGACTAGTAGGTACGAGCAGTACTTC
V: TRBV15; J: TRBJ2-1; D: .; size: many; CDR3: CATSSTWKVSYNEQFF; DNA: TGTGCCACCAGCAGTACCTGGAAAGTTTCCTACAATGAGCAGTTCTTC
V: TRBV7-2; J: TRBJ1-1; D: .; size: .; CDR3: CASSISGSTEAFF; DNA: TGTGCCAGCAGCATATCAGGGAGCACTGAAGCTTTCTTT
V: TRBV2; J: TRBJ2-3; D: .; size: .; CDR3: CASTPSGPLSTDTQYF; DNA: TGTGCCAGCACCCCTTCGGGTCCCCTTAGCACAGATACGCAGTATTTT
V: TRBV6-1; J: TRBJ2-4; D: TRBD1; size: few; CDR3: CASSGSWDRDQNIQYF; DNA: TGTGCCAGCAGTGGATCCTGGGACAGGGACCAAAACATTCAGTACTTC
V: TRBV6-2/TRBV6-3; J: TRBJ1-2; D: TRBD1; size: .; CDR3: CASSYWDRFYGYTF; DNA: TGTGCCAGCAGTTACTGGGACAGATTCTATGGCTACACCTTC
V: TRBV29-1; J: TRBJ2-1; D: TRBD1; size: .; CDR3: CSVEGSDRGYEQFF; DNA: TGCAGCGTTGAGGGCTCGGACAGGGGCTACGAGCAGTTCTTC
V: TRBV10-3; J: TRBJ2-7; D: TRBD1; size: .; CDR3: CAISAGQEGQYEQYF; DNA: TGTGCCATCAGCGCGGGACAGGAGGGTCAGTACGAGCAGTACTTC
V: TRBV12-3/TRBV12-4; J: TRBJ2-4; D: .; size: .; CDR3: CASSLAPTGSPPNIQYF; DNA: TGTGCCAGCAGTTTAGCTCCTACCGGGAGCCCGCCAAACATTCAGTACTTC
V: TRBV28; J: TRBJ2-7; D: TRBD2; size: few; CDR3: CASSLWTSGSASYEQYF; DNA: TGTGCCAGCAGTTTATGGACTAGCGGGAGCGCTTCCTACGAGCAGTACTTC
V: TRBV29-1; J: TRBJ2-7; D: TRBD1; size: .; CDR3: CSVEWDSSYNEQYF; DNA: TGCAGCGTTGAATGGGACAGCTCCTACAATGAGCAGTACTTC
V: TRBV6-1; J: TRBJ2-7; D: TRBD2; size: .; CDR3: CASLGLVTYEQYF; DNA: TGTGCCAGCTTGGGACTAGTAACGTACGAGCAGTACTTC
V: TRBV5-1; J: TRBJ2-3; D: TRBD2; size: few; CDR3: CASSYPLAGGTDTQYF; DNA: TGCGCCAGCAGCTACCCTTTAGCGGGGGGCACAGATACGCAGTATTTT
V: TRBV7-8; J: TRBJ1-1; D: .; size: few; CDR3: CASSPRGETSTEAFF; DNA: TGTGCCAGCAGCCCGAGGGGGGAGACCTCCACTGAAGCTTTCTTT